This T cell receptor (beta chain) appears in the sequencing data of a study of PD-L1 blockade in urothelial cancer. In the study overall: Analyzed time points were 3 weeks (second dose) and 6 weeks after therapy began. Blood samples contained a median about 130,000 T cells.

Each PCR contained spiked-in synthetic TCR analog templates. The data were produced by immunoSEQ multiplex PCR, yet TCRdb's version contains in-frame clones alone and is incomplete. Of about 84,000 clones in the sample, around nine tenths are singletons; the top ten hold approximately 9%. Notes on this clone: Its antigen is as yet unknown.

Trimming stripped 4 bases from V and 6 bases from J, with 10 bases between. The CDR3 extends over 13 amino acids. Germline-derived CDR1 and CDR2 are SGHDT and YYEEEE. Study outcomes and limitations: Tumor-associated TCR clones expanded more in blood at 3 weeks in patients with durable benefit.

The receptor was isolated from a man in his 60s with urothelial cancer. Sequencing was performed on PBMCs, taken around atezolizumab (anti-PD-L1) treatment. The gene calls are TRBV5-6 and TRBJ2-2; D possibly corresponds to TRBD2 (6 bases). CDR3 sequence reads: CASSLASAGELFF. DNA of the CDR3: TGTGCCAGCAGCCTAGCTAGCGCCGGGGAGCTGTTTTTT.